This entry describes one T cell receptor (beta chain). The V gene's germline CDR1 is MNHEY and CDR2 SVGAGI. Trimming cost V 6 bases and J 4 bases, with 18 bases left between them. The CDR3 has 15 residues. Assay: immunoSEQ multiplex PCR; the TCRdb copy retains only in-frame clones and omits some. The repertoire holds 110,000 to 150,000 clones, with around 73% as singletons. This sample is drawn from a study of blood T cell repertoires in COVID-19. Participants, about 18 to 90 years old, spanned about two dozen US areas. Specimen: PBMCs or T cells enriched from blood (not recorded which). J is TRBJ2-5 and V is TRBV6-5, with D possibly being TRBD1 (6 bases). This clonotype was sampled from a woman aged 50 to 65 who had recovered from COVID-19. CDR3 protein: CASRGSARRGETQYF. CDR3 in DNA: TGTGCCAGCAGGGGTAGTGCACGCAGGGGAGAGACCCAGTACTTC.